This T cell receptor (beta chain) was recorded in a study of blood T cell repertoires in COVID-19. Study as a whole: T cells, B-cell-depleted T cells, or PBMCs supplied cDNA or gDNA.

Allocation to cohorts depended on clinical history reported by the participants. Among Cohort 3 donors, those recovered had two negative PCRs, clearance, or symptom resolution. Original processing notes: Estimated nucleated cell counts came from reference gene primer amplification. The method was immunoSEQ multiplex PCR; TCRdb's version includes in-frame clones alone and lacks a portion of them. Clone size and V and J calls were adopted from that table, with D and trimming inferred from the DNA. Of around 380,000 clones in the sample, around 87% were seen once. CDR3 length equals 15 residues. V lost 2 bases and J 0 bases, leaving 9 bases between the germline ends. The germline V gene has CDR1 MNHEY and CDR2 SVGAGI.

Sequenced material: PBMCs or T cells enriched from blood (not recorded which). The sequence was collected from a man aged 30-40 years who had recovered from COVID-19. This chain links TRBV6-5 with TRBJ2-3; weak D call: TRBD2 (5 bases). The CDR3 bases are TGTGCCAGCAGTTACCGCGGGTGGAGCACAGATACGCAGTATTTT. Translating it yields CASSYRGWSTDTQYF.